This TCR beta chain is drawn from a study of human T cells and chemical hapten exposure. Study conclusions and caveats: Those TCRs sitting above 1 in 1000 frequency stayed the same with DPC sensitization.

Time point defined: healthy volunteer bleed at 6 weeks. RNA extraction used unfractionated whole blood as the source of total RNA. This clonotype was observed at least ten times. The antigen is not known. Unique molecular identifiers were attached to individual cDNA molecules during library preparation. Authors' data handling: From 23,224 to 690,600 TCRs were found per sample, with a median of around 96,000. TCRdb ran MiXCR on the RACE reads and lists one entry per CDR3 protein. What appears here as the V and J calls and clone size reflects TCRdb's work, not the paper's. The table lists about 45,000 distinct CDR3 sequences, around 3.6% of them singletons. Trimming cost V 5 bases and J 14 bases, with 12 bases left between them. CDR1 and CDR2 (germline): LNHDA, SQIVND (reference sequence). CDR3 length: 11 amino acids.

This chain connects TRBV19 to TRBJ1-4; D not certain. The sequence was obtained from a human donor in good health. Some clones in this sample may be carry-over from other donors' samples. The sample was whole blood. Here the CDR3 reads CASSLQRALFF. For the CDR3, the DNA is TGTGCCAGTAGTTTACAGAGAGCGCTGTTTTTT.